Below, one T cell receptor (beta chain) is given with its context. Its antigen is not identified. 13 Jbeta primers and 60 Vbeta primers were used for the PCR. Data came from immunoSEQ multiplex PCR; TCRdb stores just in-frame clones and leaves some out. This sample has about 80,000 clones, with approximately 60% found just once. These data are taken from a study of cytomegalovirus exposure and HLA in healthy donors. Findings and limits, study-wide: Some highly shared sequence variants likely arose as a pipeline artifact.

Germline values: CDR1 KGHSH, CDR2 LQKENI. V lost 3 bases, J lost 3 bases, and 14 bases stayed unmatched. The CDR3 contains 17 residues. The rearrangement uses TRBV18 and TRBJ2-7; the match to TRBD2 covers 7 bases. The sequenced sample consisted of PBMCs. This clonotype originated in a male donor in good health and CMV-seropositive. In nucleotides, the CDR3 is TGTGCCAGCTCACCCCTGGGGGGGACGGGATCATTCTACGAGCAGTACTTC. Amino acids: CASSPLGGTGSFYEQYF.